This T cell receptor (beta chain) was sequenced for a study of cytomegalovirus exposure and HLA in healthy donors. A remark on this clone: Its antigen is still unknown.

Findings of the study overall: Using the classifier, cytomegalovirus status was reportedly diagnosed with high specificity and sensitivity. Prior analysis indicated that the majority of TCR beta V segments exhibited productivity approximately 87% or approximately 30% of the time. Analyzed later, association rates of TCRs varied across HLA loci, with DRB1 most and HLA-C fewest. The majority of CMV-associated TCR beta chains were reported as apparently HLA-restricted in a later analysis.

The V end lost 3 bases, the J end lost 5 bases, and 14 bases lay between the germline ends. The germline gives CDR1 GTSNPN, CDR2 SVGIG (reference sequence). This CDR3 is 14 amino acids long. Vbeta (60) and Jbeta (13) primers were used in the PCR. Only in-frame clones appear in the TCRdb table, and some are missing; sequencing was by immunoSEQ multiplex PCR. The table lists over 150,000 clones, 80% of them singletons. The clonotype originates from a man aged 25 to 40 in good health and CMV-seropositive. The chain has TRBV30 and TRBJ1-3; D not resolved. The source material was PBMCs. CDR3 in DNA: TGTGCCTGGAGGCCTAATGGAGCCAGAAACACCATATATTTT. This translates into CAWRPNGARNTIYF.